These 15 T cell receptor beta chains originate from one sample sequenced in a study of blood T cell repertoires in COVID-19. The table came from immunoSEQ multiplex PCR; TCRdb's copy has only in-frame clones and leaves some out. The sample contains about 400,000 clones, over 75% of which appear only once. Sequencing was performed on PBMCs or T cells enriched from blood (not recorded which). Receptor source: a woman aged 25 to 39 who had recovered from COVID-19.

This chain uses TRBV7-9 with TRBJ2-1; 8 bases agree with TRBD2. The CDR3 length is 15 residues. Germline V gives CDR1 SEHNR, CDR2 FQNEAQ (reference sequence). Germline trimming cut 5 bases from V and 5 bases from J; bases unmatched to any gene: 8. This CDR3 is CASSVLGLANNEQFF. For the CDR3, the DNA is TGTGCCAGCAGCGTTCTAGGACTAGCCAACAATGAGCAGTTCTTC.

The chain joins TRBV4-2 to TRBJ1-4; 8 bases agree with TRBD1. This CDR3 is built from 15 residues. The V gene end was trimmed by 1 base and the J gene end by 6 bases; junction bases not matched to a gene: 4. CDR1 is LGHNA, CDR2 YNFKEQ, per germline. The CDR3 spells CASSQVVTGDEKLFF. In nucleotides, the CDR3 is TGTGCCAGCAGCCAAGTTGTGACAGGGGATGAAAAACTGTTTTTT.

The rearrangement joins TRBV5-1 to TRBJ2-1; maybe TRBD2 (6 bases). The CDR3 runs to 14 residues. Between the trimmed V and J ends, which lost 1 base and 5 bases, there was a span of 10 bases. The germline V gene encodes CDR1 SGHRS and CDR2 YFSETQ. DNA for the CDR3: TGCGCCAGCAGCTTGACGGGACTTAACAATGAGCAGTTCTTC. Encoded protein: CASSLTGLNNEQFF.

The V gene is TRBV30, the J gene TRBJ1-1, with D unresolved. Germline V gene data show CDR1 as GTSNPN and CDR2 as SVGIG (reference sequence). This CDR3 region has 15 residues. Trimming removed 0 bases at V and 1 base at J, with 12 bases between. CDR3 protein: CAWSVLAGENTEAFF. As DNA, the CDR3 is TGTGCCTGGAGTGTACTGGCCGGAGAGAACACTGAAGCTTTCTTT.

This chain uses TRBV6-5 with TRBJ1-2, with D possibly TRBD1 on 6 matching bases. The germline gives CDR1 MNHEY, CDR2 SVGAGI. Trimming cost V 1 base and J 3 bases, with 12 bases left between them. The CDR3 is 15 amino acids. As DNA, the CDR3 is TGTGCCAGCAGTTACTTGGGGGCTGTCGACTATGGCTACACCTTC. This encodes CASSYLGAVDYGYTF.

The J gene is TRBJ1-1, the V gene TRBV15, with TRBD1 as a possible D gene (5 bases). In germline, CDR1 is LNHNV, CDR2 YYDKDF (reference sequence). V lost 0 bases, J lost 10 bases, and 12 bases lay in between. The length of the CDR3 is 13 residues. The chain's CDR3 is CATSRDGGGVAFF. CDR3 nucleotides: TGTGCCACCAGCAGAGATGGGGGAGGGGTAGCTTTCTTT.

The rearrangement links TRBV4-1 to TRBJ2-7; a possible D gene is TRBD2 (5 bases). This CDR3 comprises 14 residues. The V end was cut by 4 bases, the J end by 5 bases, with 15 bases between. CDR1 MGHRA and CDR2 YSYEKL come from the germline V gene. This chain's CDR3 is CASSPGLVGNEQYF. CDR3 nucleotide sequence: TGCGCCAGCAGCCCCGGACTTGTAGGGAACGAGCAGTACTTC.

The V gene is TRBV11-2, the J gene TRBJ2-7; D ambiguous. The CDR3 loop spans 13 amino acids. Between the trimmed V and J ends, which lost 1 base and 7 bases, there was a span of 11 bases. In germline, CDR1 is SGHAT, CDR2 FQNNGV. The CDR3 DNA follows: TGTGCCAGCAGCTTAGTCGGTAGCTGGGAGCAGTACTTC. It encodes CASSLVGSWEQYF.

The gene calls are TRBV6-5 and TRBJ2-3, with 8 bases lining up with TRBD2. The germline CDR1 and CDR2 sequences are MNHEY and SVGAGI. The CDR3 length is 15 residues. The trim removed 8 bases at V and 1 base at J, leaving 8 bases unmatched. The CDR3 nucleotides read TGTGCCAGCGACCCGGGGGGGCCGGGCACAGATACGCAGTATTTT. This codes for CASDPGGPGTDTQYF.

This clone was seen only once. At one end the junction does not follow the germline gene, possibly because of a read error. This CDR3 is CGTLTGGTSGAQYF. CDR3 nucleotides: TGTGGCACCTTGACAGGGGGGACTAGCGGGGCGCAGTATTTT. The chain joins TRBV24-1 to TRBJ2-3; 13 bases are a match to TRBD2. CDR1 and CDR2 (germline): KGHDR, SFDVKD. CDR3 length equals 14 residues.

The chain uses TRBV29-1 and TRBJ1-4, with D hard to call. Trimming removed 6 bases at V and 5 bases at J, with 16 bases between. Per germline, CDR1 SQVTM and CDR2 ANQGSEA. This CDR3 has 14 amino acids. The CDR3 DNA sequence: TGCAGCGTGGGGTATCGAGGGAGAAATGAAAAACTGTTTTTT. Residues: CSVGYRGRNEKLFF. Variable domain in full (rest from reference TRBV29-1 and TRBJ1-4): SAVISQKPSRDICQRGTSLTIQCQVDSQVTMMFWYRQQPGQSLTLIATANQGSEATYESGFVIDKFPISRPNLTFSTLTVSNMSPEDSSIYLCSVGYRGRNEKLFFGSGTQLSVL.

This chain uses TRBV7-2 with TRBJ1-6; D might be TRBD1 (6 bases). Germline CDR1 SGHTA, CDR2 FQGNSA. Trimming shortened V by 0 bases and J by 10 bases, and 13 bases separated the two germline ends. CDR3 length equals 15 residues. CDR3 sequence reads: CASSLATGLESPLHF. CDR3 sequence (DNA): TGTGCCAGCAGCTTAGCTACAGGGCTAGAGTCACCCCTCCACTTT.

This clone is a singleton in its sample. The genes are TRBV6-5 and TRBJ1-2; D not resolved. CDR3 size: 12 residues. Germline V lookup: CDR1 MNHEY, CDR2 SVGAGI. Trimming pared 6 bases from V and 8 bases from J, leaving 13 bases between. CDR3 bases: TGTGCCAGCAGCCCCGAGGGCGGGGGCTACACCTTC. It translates to CASSPEGGGYTF.

The CDR3 loop is CASRQGAADTQYF. The CDR3 DNA follows: TGTGCCAGCAGACAGGGGGCGGCAGATACGCAGTATTTT. V usage is TRBV3-1 (or the pseudogene TRBV3-2) and J usage is TRBJ2-3; 9 positions match TRBD1. Germline V gene data show CDR1 as LGHDT and CDR2 as YNNKEL (reference sequence). V shed 6 bases and J 4 bases; nucleotides not matched to a gene: 2. CDR3 length: 13 residues.

The chain is built from TRBV4-1 and TRBJ1-4; weak D call: TRBD1 (5 bases). The CDR3 extends over 15 amino acids. Trimming stripped 2 bases from V and 4 bases from J, with 11 bases between. From germline, CDR1 is MGHRA and CDR2 YSYEKL. The CDR3 DNA follows: TGCGCCAGCAGCCAACCAGGGAACAATAATGAAAAACTGTTTTTT. As protein: CASSQPGNNNEKLFF.